This TCR beta chain was found in a study of T cell changes during pregnancy in multiple sclerosis. The protocol was immunoSEQ multiplex PCR, while the TCRdb copy is restricted to in-frame clones and leaves out a portion. This table holds 55,000 to 85,000 clones, about nine tenths found once. J gave up 10 bases and V 4 bases, and 13 bases lay outside the gene matches. The CDR3 contains 16 residues. CDR1 MDHEN and CDR2 SYDVKM come from the germline V gene. The chain carries TRBV28 and TRBJ1-6, with 7 bases matching TRBD1. The TCR was taken from a female donor with multiple sclerosis, enrolled in a pregnancy study. Sequences were derived from peripheral blood, sampled in the second trimester of pregnancy. The CDR3 region is CASSYLSRDSKSPLHF. DNA of the CDR3: TGTGCCAGCAGTTACTTAAGCCGGGACAGCAAATCACCCCTCCACTTT. Looking up the rest from reference TRBV28 and TRBJ1-6 gives the full variable domain: DVKVTQSSRYLVKRTGEKVFLECVQDMDHENMFWYRQDPGLGLRLIYFSYDVKMKEKGDIPEGYSVSREKKERFSLILESASTNQTSMYLCASSYLSRDSKSPLHFGNGTRLTVT.